This T cell receptor beta chain was sequenced during a study of blood T cell repertoires in COVID-19. Study in general: Specimens from acute and convalescent COVID-19 originated in the United States, Italy and Spain. Nucleic acid was either cDNA or gDNA, and it came from T cells, B-cell-depleted T cells, or PBMCs.

Germline V gene data show CDR1 as ENHRY and CDR2 as SYGVKD. The V and J ends lost 6 bases and 8 bases respectively, with 10 bases between them. This CDR3 comprises 12 residues. Per the original methods: By means of reference gene primer amplification, nucleated cell counts were estimated. Sequencing used immunoSEQ multiplex PCR; TCRdb keeps in-frame clones, though not all of them. D and trimming come from the DNA, and the V and J calls and clone size come from that table. The sample has roughly 260,000 clones; about 90% are singletons. The receptor comes from a woman between 25 and 40 years old with COVID-19, enrolled during active disease. The sequencing sample was made of peripheral blood. This rearrangement joins TRBV10-3 to TRBJ1-4; D not resolved. The CDR3 protein is CAISPNLEKLFF. The CDR3 DNA sequence: TGTGCCATCAGCCCCAATTTGGAAAAACTGTTTTTT.